The 5 T cell receptor beta chains presented below share a single source sample, sequenced in a study of T cells in localized non-small cell lung cancer. Generated by immunoSEQ multiplex PCR, the TCRdb table keeps only in-frame clones and is missing some. This sample has about 28,000 clones, with roughly 90% found just once. The starting material was peripheral blood, obtained before any cancer treatment. Receptors were obtained from a female donor of 60 years or more with stage I lung adenocarcinoma.

This clone has a single count. This sequence joins TRBV13 and TRBJ2-7; D remains unclear. Trimming removed 1 base from V and 2 bases from J, with 9 bases in between. In germline, CDR1 is PRHDT, CDR2 FYEKMQ (reference sequence). There are 14 residues in the CDR3. CDR3 bases: TGTGCCAGCAGCTTAGCCGGCAGCCCCTACGAGCAGTACTTC. This gives the protein CASSLAGSPYEQYF.

Only one count was recorded for this clone. The DNA of the CDR3 is TGTGCCAGCAGCCAAGTCCGGGGGTCTGTTGAGCAGTTCTTC. This gives the protein CASSQVRGSVEQFF. The chain recombines TRBV14 with TRBJ2-1, with D possibly matching TRBD2 (6 bases). V gave up 1 base and J gave up 9 bases, with 13 bases separating them. Germline CDR1 SGHDN, CDR2 FVKESK. The CDR3 runs 14 residues. Full variable domain (outside the CDR3, taken from reference TRBV14 and TRBJ2-1): EAGVTQFPSHSVIEKGQTVTLRCDPISGHDNLYWYRRVMGKEIKFLLHFVKESKQDESGMPNNRFLAERTGGTYSTLKVQPAELEDSGVYFCASSQVRGSVEQFFGPGTRLTVL.

This clone appeared a few times. The CDR3, as DNA: TGTGCCAGCAGCGGCGGCGTGGGTCCCTACGAGCAGTACTTC. Translation: CASSGGVGPYEQYF. The chain combines TRBV5-4 with TRBJ2-7; no definite D call. Germline CDR1 SGHNT, CDR2 YYREEE (reference sequence). V lost 4 bases to trimming and J lost 2 bases, with 13 bases between them. This CDR3 spans 14 amino acids.

This sequence joins TRBV6-5 and TRBJ1-5, with TRBD1 matching over 8 bases. Trimming removed 2 bases from V and 1 base from J; junction bases left unmatched: 1. The CDR3 runs 15 residues. Germline V lookup: CDR1 MNHEY, CDR2 SVGAGI. The CDR3 DNA reads as TGTGCCAGCAGTTACGGACAGGGAAGCAATCAGCCCCAGCATTTT. Its protein is CASSYGQGSNQPQHF.

V gene TRBV19 combines with J gene TRBJ1-2; D ambiguous. There are 15 residues in the CDR3. In germline, CDR1 is LNHDA, CDR2 SQIVND (reference sequence). V dropped 1 base and J dropped 7 bases, with 16 bases sitting between them. The CDR3 spells CASSIVLTDPLGYTF. The CDR3 DNA reads as TGTGCCAGTAGTATAGTTTTGACGGACCCCCTTGGCTACACCTTC.